One and the same sample provided the 10 T cell receptor beta chains below, sequenced in a study of T cell changes during pregnancy in multiple sclerosis. Libraries were prepared by immunoSEQ multiplex PCR; TCRdb keeps only in-frame clonotypes and omits some of them. Among around 47,000 clones listed, around 92% were seen once. Sequencing used CD8+ T cells from peripheral blood mononuclear cells, obtained in the first trimester of pregnancy. All receptors derive from a female donor with multiple sclerosis, enrolled in a pregnancy study.

The chain is built from TRBV7-2 and TRBJ2-3; 10 positions match TRBD2. The ends lost 3 bases at V and 1 base at J; junction bases unmatched: 1. The CDR3 contains 15 residues. Germline V gives CDR1 SGHTA, CDR2 FQGNSA. The CDR3 reads CASSLGTSGTDTQYF. CDR3 coding DNA: TGTGCCAGCAGCTTGGGGACTAGCGGCACAGATACGCAGTATTTT.

V and J are TRBV27 and TRBJ1-1; TRBD1 matches 10 bases. CDR1 is MNHEY, CDR2 SMNVEV, per germline (reference sequence). This CDR3 region has 14 residues. J was trimmed by 7 bases and V by 7 bases; bases with no gene match: 9. CDR3 region: CASTPSGTGDEAFF. The CDR3 nucleotides are TGTGCCAGCACCCCGAGCGGGACAGGGGATGAAGCTTTCTTT.

The gene calls are TRBV2 and TRBJ2-3; D perhaps matches TRBD2 (6 bases). Germline V CDR1 and CDR2: SNHLY, FYNNEI. Trimming left V 6 bases short and J 3 bases short, with 28 bases between. The CDR3 has 19 residues. CDR3: CASRSGTALVRLGTDTQYF. The CDR3 DNA reads as TGTGCCAGCAGGTCTGGGACTGCCCTGGTGAGGCTTGGGACAGATACGCAGTATTTT.

The chain has TRBV27 and TRBJ2-7; D perhaps matches TRBD1 (6 bases). Trimming took off 2 bases at V and 2 bases at J, with 19 bases between the two ends. CDR1 and CDR2 (germline): MNHEY, SMNVEV (reference sequence). There are 17 residues in the CDR3. The CDR3 reads CASSLSSPARGTYEQYF. The CDR3 bases are TGTGCCAGCAGTTTAAGTTCCCCGGCCAGGGGCACCTACGAGCAGTACTTC.

The count of this clone is one. The chain employs TRBV5-1 and TRBJ2-1; D possibly corresponds to TRBD1 (5 bases). CDR3 length: 14 residues. Trimming removed 3 bases from V and 3 bases from J, with 10 bases in between. Germline CDR1 SGHRS, CDR2 YFSETQ. CDR3 loop: CASSSATVYNEQFF. The CDR3 nucleotides read TGCGCCAGCAGCTCGGCGACAGTCTACAATGAGCAGTTCTTC.

The CDR3 loop is CASSLSSGISIYEQYF. The CDR3 nucleotides read TGTGCCAGCAGCTTGTCCTCAGGGATATCTATCTACGAGCAGTACTTC. The J gene is TRBJ2-7, the V gene TRBV5-5, with D possibly matching TRBD1 (5 bases). V lost 1 base and J 3 bases, leaving 17 bases between the germline ends. The CDR3 spans 16 residues. CDR1 SGHKS and CDR2 YYEKEE come from the germline V gene (reference sequence).

This chain uses TRBV7-8 with TRBJ2-6; no firm D call. Germline V CDR1 and CDR2: SGHVS, FQNEAQ. CDR3 length equals 15 residues. The V end lost 3 bases, the J end lost 2 bases, and 8 bases lay between the germline ends. The CDR3 region is CASSLVAPGANVLTF. The CDR3 DNA follows: TGTGCCAGCAGCTTGGTGGCCCCTGGGGCCAACGTCCTGACTTTC.

The rearrangement uses TRBV5-5 and TRBJ2-7; tentative D call: TRBD1 (6 bases). The CDR3 length is 12 residues. With 4 bases removed from V and 7 bases from J, the gap between germline ends came to 12 bases. Germline CDR1 reads SGHKS; CDR2 reads YYEKEE (reference sequence). The CDR3: CASSPTGLEQYF. The DNA for the CDR3 is TGTGCCAGCAGCCCGACAGGTCTGGAGCAGTACTTC.

The V and J genes are TRBV19 and TRBJ1-5; possibly TRBD1 for D (6 bases). Trimming shortened V by 6 bases and J by 6 bases, and 12 bases separated the two germline ends. From germline, CDR1 is LNHDA and CDR2 SQIVND (reference sequence). The CDR3 is 13 amino acids. The chain's CDR3 is CASRQGWGQPQHF. DNA of the CDR3: TGTGCCAGTAGACAGGGTTGGGGTCAGCCCCAGCATTTT. The variable domain in full, completed from reference TRBV19 and TRBJ1-5, reads DGGITQSPKYLFRKEGQNVTLSCEQNLNHDAMYWYRQDPGQGLRLIYYSQIVNDFQKGDIAEGYSVSREKKESFPLTVTSAQKNPTAFYLCASRQGWGQPQHFGDGTRLSIL.

The chain uses TRBV15 and TRBJ2-3; 11 bases are shared with TRBD1. Trimming removed 1 base from V and 4 bases from J; junction bases left unmatched: 4. The CDR3 consists of 16 residues. Germline CDR1 reads LNHNV; CDR2 reads YYDKDF (reference sequence). The CDR3 DNA sequence: TGTGCCACCAGCAGAGTCCCGGGACAGGGGGCAGATACGCAGTATTTT. Its translation is CATSRVPGQGADTQYF.